This section outlines one TCR beta chain sequence together with its context. What antigen it recognizes has not been identified. Base qualities are not recorded, but no much larger clone differs from it by a single base. The H label marked samples taken from distinct, geographically separated regions of the hepatocellular carcinoma nodule. Every patient had early-stage hepatocellular carcinoma and went to surgical resection without receiving any prior therapy. None of the sampled areas showed macroscopic evidence of necrosis or hemorrhage. Multiple regions from two patients underwent TCR sequencing (ImmunoSeq). Each frozen resection tissue sample was taken at least 1 cm away from every other sample. Genomic DNA was isolated from bulk tissue with the DNeasy blood and tissue kit. The immunoSEQ assay was used to sequence TCR beta chain CDR3 regions from genomic DNA. Primers annealing to V and J segments amplified rearranged VDJ segments. The original pipeline was this. Clonality and richness metrics were computed with the ImmunoSeq Analyzer software. Fisher's exact test, supplemented by a beta-binomial method for added stringency, was applied to identify differentially abundant clones between regions. The table comes from immuneACCESS by way of TCRdb, which keeps in-frame sequences with V and J called. Part of the clones is missing from these tables; in studies checked, under half for an unresolved V gene and the rest for unknown reasons. The V and J calls and clone size are taken from that table; D and trimming were inferred from the DNA. The sample has about 6,200 clones on record, about 72% of them singletons. Jointly, the top ten make up roughly 43% of the sample.

CDR1 and CDR2 are read off the germline V gene as ENHRY and SYGVKD. V sheds 6 bases and J sheds 5 bases, leaving 8 bases between their ends. The CDR3 starts with the cysteine, ends with the phenylalanine, and has 12 residues. Here the CDR3 DNA is all that survives: 36 bases in frame from base 1. This record comes from a study of intratumoral heterogeneity in liver cancer. Regarding the complete study: In the full roughly 15-patient cohort, the median age was around 57 years and the majority of patients were male. To examine intratumor heterogeneity, the study integrated RNA-seq, DNA sequencing, TCR-seq and SNP array data obtained from multiple regions of hepatocellular carcinoma specimens. A total of 70 to 80 multiregional samples from about 15 HCC patients, consisting of fewer than 55 tumoral and approximately 20 adjacent nontumoral regions, were included in the overall cohort. What the study reported, not specific to this receptor: The authors acknowledged a relatively low patient number and under-sampled tumor-infiltrating lymphocyte representation as limitations. According to the report, TCR sequencing confirmed the RNA-seq-based estimates of regional differences in tumor-infiltrating lymphocyte burden. In each sequenced patient, significantly more unique T-cell clonal expansions were found in tumor region a than in region b. No significant difference in overall T cell clonality was found between tumor regions within either sequenced patient.

The clonotype originates from a woman between 65 and 79 years old with hepatocellular carcinoma. Recombination connected TRBV10-3 to TRBJ2-1, with no D gene named confidently. The starting material was tumor tissue, obtained before any cancer treatment. The CDR3: CAIREQNNEQFF. At the DNA level, the sequence is TGTGCCATCAGAGAACAAAACAATGAGCAGTTCTTC.